The rows below give T cell receptor beta chains drawn from one sample of a study of blood T cell repertoires in COVID-19. Profiling relied on immunoSEQ multiplex PCR, and the TCRdb table lists in-frame clones only, not all of them. Among around 84,000 clones listed, over 65% were seen once. The sequenced sample consisted of peripheral blood. The receptors stem from a man in his forties or fifties with active or convalescent COVID-19. The CDR3 runs from the conserved cysteine through the conserved F or W. Fields, in order: D gene, V gene, J gene, clone size, CDR3 protein, CDR3 DNA. The D gene is left open where the match is weak. The listing skips clone size in some rows; elsewhere it reads once, few, many or a size class.

>NA|TRBV5-8|TRBJ1-1|NA
CASSLAMPGNAFF
TGTGCCAGCAGCTTGGCCATGCCAGGGAATGCTTTCTTT
>TRBD1|TRBV7-7|TRBJ2-5|NA
CASSLGTGETQYF
TGTGCTAGCAGCTTAGGGACAGGGGAGACCCAGTACTTC
>TRBD1|TRBV5-1|TRBJ2-5|once
CASSLAPTGGQETQYF
TGCGCCAGCAGCTTGGCCCCGACAGGGGGCCAGGAGACCCAGTACTTC
>TRBD2|TRBV11-3|TRBJ2-5|many
CASSSPTSGGAETQYF
TGTGCCAGCAGTTCCCCGACTAGCGGGGGGGCGGAGACCCAGTACTTC
>TRBD1|TRBV7-9|TRBJ2-5|NA
CASSFTGEGTQYF
TGTGCCAGCAGTTTTACAGGGGAAGGGACCCAGTACTTC
>NA|TRBV18|TRBJ1-1|NA
CASSPFETPNTEAFF
TGTGCCAGCTCACCATTTGAGACACCGAACACTGAAGCTTTCTTT
>NA|TRBV4-3|TRBJ2-5|NA
CANSPRLGSVETQYF
TGCGCCAACAGCCCCAGGTTGGGGAGCGTGGAGACCCAGTACTTC
>TRBD2|TRBV6-2/TRBV6-3|TRBJ2-1|NA
CASSTGLAVHWDEQFF
TGTGCCAGCAGCACGGGACTAGCGGTGCACTGGGATGAGCAGTTCTTC
>TRBD1|TRBV2|TRBJ1-5|NA
CASSPGTGVNQPQHF
TGTGCCAGCTCCCCGGGGACAGGAGTCAATCAGCCCCAGCATTTT
>NA|TRBV12-3/TRBV12-4|TRBJ2-1|NA
CASSGTGYNEQFF
TGTGCCAGCAGTGGAACGGGATACAATGAGCAGTTCTTC
>NA|TRBV18|TRBJ1-2|NA
CASSQNRVGYTF
TGTGCCAGCTCTCAGAACAGGGTCGGCTACACCTTC
>NA|TRBV11-2|TRBJ1-3|NA
CASSWGEGGNTIYF
TGTGCCAGCAGCTGGGGGGAGGGAGGAAACACCATATATTTT
>NA|TRBV10-2|TRBJ2-7|NA
CASTNRYEQYF
TGCGCCAGCACAAACCGGTACGAGCAGTACTTC
>NA|TRBV18|TRBJ2-3|NA
CASSPPSVSTDTQYF
TGTGCCAGCTCACCACCGTCAGTGAGCACAGATACGCAGTATTTT
>TRBD1|TRBV10-1|TRBJ2-1|NA
CASSRDREANEQFF
TGCGCCAGCAGCCGGGACAGGGAAGCCAATGAGCAGTTCTTC
>TRBD1|TRBV7-3|TRBJ1-1|NA
CASSPTGGWSTEAFF
TGTGCCAGCAGCCCCACAGGGGGTTGGAGCACTGAAGCTTTCTTT
>TRBD1|TRBV29-1|TRBJ1-2|NA
CSVDPGGDGYTF
TGCAGCGTTGACCCAGGGGGCGATGGCTACACCTTC
>NA|TRBV6-5|TRBJ1-2|NA
CASSYSSAGLNYGYTF
TGTGCCAGCAGTTACTCGTCAGCAGGGTTGAACTATGGCTACACCTTC
>TRBD1|TRBV9|TRBJ1-5|NA
CASSAEAGGYQPQHF
TGTGCCAGCAGCGCGGAGGCAGGGGGCTATCAGCCCCAGCATTTT
>NA|TRBV24-1|TRBJ2-3|NA
CATSGEFGITDTQYF
TGTGCCACCAGTGGGGAGTTCGGAATCACAGATACGCAGTATTTT
>TRBD2|TRBV2|TRBJ2-5|NA
CASSERGVASGYQETQYF
TGTGCCAGCAGTGAAAGGGGCGTGGCTAGCGGGTACCAAGAGACCCAGTACTTC
>TRBD1|TRBV7-8|TRBJ1-1|NA
CASSLGQAYTEAFF
TGTGCCAGCAGCCTGGGACAGGCCTACACTGAAGCTTTCTTT
>TRBD1|TRBV5-4|TRBJ2-2|NA
CASSLGAPGTGSGELFF
TGTGCCAGCAGCTTGGGCGCACCCGGGACAGGGTCCGGGGAGCTGTTTTTT
>TRBD2|TRBV3-1/TRBV3-2|TRBJ2-4|NA
CASRLSGGATTKNIQYF
TGTGCCAGCAGACTTAGCGGGGGGGCCACTACCAAAAACATTCAGTACTTC
>NA|TRBV19|TRBJ2-7|NA
CASSTGPSSHYEQYF
TGTGCCAGTAGTACAGGGCCCTCTTCGCACTACGAGCAGTACTTC
>TRBD2|TRBV7-2|TRBJ2-3|NA
CASSLGRGGMYTQYF
TGTGCCAGCAGCTTAGGACGGGGGGGCATGTATACGCAGTATTTT
>TRBD2|TRBV10-3|TRBJ2-2|NA
CAIRPAGGQGTGELFF
TGTGCCATCAGACCGGCGGGGGGGCAGGGCACCGGGGAGCTGTTTTTT
>TRBD2|TRBV7-2|TRBJ2-5|NA
CASSLALASGGAPQETQYF
TGTGCCAGCAGCTTAGCGTTGGCTAGCGGGGGGGCCCCCCAAGAGACCCAGTACTTC
>TRBD2|TRBV6-6|TRBJ2-7|NA
CASSRTPGLAGQTYEQYF
TGTGCCAGCAGTCGTACCCCGGGACTAGCGGGGCAAACCTACGAGCAGTACTTC
>NA|TRBV4-3|TRBJ1-1|NA
CASSQDWGLTEAFF
TGCGCCAGCAGCCAAGATTGGGGGCTGACTGAAGCTTTCTTT
>TRBD1|TRBV28|TRBJ1-1|NA
CASSSGQAKGPEAFF
TGTGCCAGCAGTAGCGGACAGGCTAAGGGGCCTGAAGCTTTCTTT
>NA|TRBV6-5|TRBJ2-7|NA
CASSQTTVHYEQYF
TGTGCCAGCAGTCAGACGACAGTACACTACGAGCAGTACTTC
>TRBD1|TRBV6-6|TRBJ1-2|NA
CASSYSDRGYGYTF
TGTGCCAGCAGTTACTCGGACAGGGGCTATGGCTACACCTTC
>TRBD1|TRBV18|TRBJ2-1|NA
CASSGQGRNEQFF
TGTGCCAGCTCCGGACAGGGAAGGAATGAGCAGTTCTTC
>NA|TRBV6-5|TRBJ2-7|NA
CASSLGGAPYEQYF
TGTGCCAGCAGTCTAGGGGGGGCTCCCTACGAGCAGTACTTC
>NA|TRBV7-2|TRBJ2-1|NA
CASSITYRGEQFF
TGTGCCAGCAGCATTACCTACCGGGGTGAGCAGTTCTTC
>NA|TRBV12-1|TRBJ1-3|NA
CASSFYPTGAGNTIYF
TGTGCCAGCAGCTTTTATCCGACGGGGGCTGGAAACACCATATATTTT
>NA|TRBV29-1|TRBJ2-7|NA
CSVKGRVSYEQYF
TGCAGCGTTAAAGGACGGGTTTCCTACGAGCAGTACTTC
>TRBD1|TRBV18|TRBJ2-7|NA
CASSPGRTGGPYEQYF
TGTGCCAGCTCACCAGGGAGGACAGGGGGCCCCTACGAGCAGTACTTC
>NA|TRBV5-3|TRBJ2-5|NA
CARRWGGPRETQYF
TGTGCCAGAAGATGGGGGGGCCCGCGAGAGACCCAGTACTTC
>NA|TRBV4-3|TRBJ2-2|NA
CASSQFTPGAGFPGELFF
TGCGCCAGCAGCCAATTCACCCCCGGAGCCGGATTTCCCGGGGAGCTGTTTTTT
>NA|TRBV12-5|TRBJ2-5|NA
CASGAGTDSLQETQYF
TGTGCTAGTGGGGCGGGGACAGATAGCCTTCAAGAGACCCAGTACTTC
>NA|TRBV29-1|TRBJ1-1|few
CSVVPFMNTEAFF
TGCAGCGTTGTCCCGTTTATGAACACTGAAGCTTTCTTT